These T cell receptor beta chains were read from a single sample in a study of blood T cell repertoires in COVID-19. The assay was immunoSEQ multiplex PCR, and TCRdb's table has in-frame clones only and misses some. The data contain 65,000 to 70,000 clones, 70% to 85% of them seen just once; the ten biggest clones take up roughly 16%. Specimen: peripheral blood. The receptor source for this set is a man older than 75 with active COVID-19. The CDR3 runs from the conserved cysteine through the conserved F or W. A D gene is named only where the DNA matches it firmly. Size is omitted from some rows. Given values are once, few, many or a class for expanded clones.

-,TRBV5-5,TRBD1,TRBJ1-1,TGTGCCAGCAGCCCTACAGGGGTACCCGTCGCTGAAGCTTTCTTT,CASSPTGVPVAEAFF
-,TRBV28,-,TRBJ1-4,TGTGCCAGCGGGCTGGGGGCTACTAATGAAAAACTGTTTTTT,CASGLGATNEKLFF
-,TRBV7-2,TRBD2,TRBJ2-1,TGTGCCAGCAGCTTGAGACCAGTCGGGGGGAGAGGTGAGCAGTTCTTC,CASSLRPVGGRGEQFF
-,TRBV5-4,TRBD1,TRBJ1-2,TGTGCCAGCAGCGCCCAGGGGGCACACAGGGTTAACTATGGCTACACCTTC,CASSAQGAHRVNYGYTF
once,TRBV4-1,-,TRBJ2-5,TGCGCCAGCAGCCAATCAGGGCTGGCGGAGACCCAGTACTTC,CASSQSGLAETQYF
-,TRBV19,TRBD1,TRBJ2-7,TGTGCCAGTAGAATGGGACAGGAGTCCTTATACGAGCAGTACTTC,CASRMGQESLYEQYF
few,TRBV7-9,-,TRBJ1-3,TGTGCCAGCAGCTTTAGGGGAAGCTCTGGAAACACCATATATTTT,CASSFRGSSGNTIYF
-,TRBV5-6,TRBD2,TRBJ2-7,TGTGCCAGCAGCTCGCCGGGACTAGCGGGTCTCTCCTACGAGCAGTACTTC,CASSSPGLAGLSYEQYF
-,TRBV27,-,TRBJ1-1,TGTGCCAGCAGTTTATCGATTAGGGGGACACTGAACACTGAAGCTTTCTTT,CASSLSIRGTLNTEAFF
-,TRBV18,-,TRBJ1-2,TGTGCCAGCTCACCAACGACGGGGGAAGCTAACTATGGCTACACCTTC,CASSPTTGEANYGYTF
-,TRBV7-7,-,TRBJ2-1,TGTGCTAGCAGCTTAGATGGGACAACCAATGAGCAGTTCTTC,CASSLDGTTNEQFF
-,TRBV20-1,TRBD2,TRBJ2-1,TGCAGTGCTGGACCTCGGGAGGTTCCGTTCTTC,CSAGPREVPFF
-,TRBV3-1/TRBV3-2,-,TRBJ2-6,TGTGCCAGCAGCCAACTGGGGGCCGGGGCCAACGTCCTGACTTTC,CASSQLGAGANVLTF
-,TRBV27,TRBD1,TRBJ1-2,TGTGCCAGCAGCCCCCTGACAGGGAGGTCTTCGGGCTACACCTTC,CASSPLTGRSSGYTF
-,TRBV30,-,TRBJ2-3,TGTGCCTGGAAAGGACTGAGCGGGCGGAGGGGCGTAGATACGCAGTATTTT,CAWKGLSGRRGVDTQYF
-,TRBV11-2,-,TRBJ2-7,TGTGCCAGCAGCTTAGTAACAGTAGCCTACGAGCAGTACTTC,CASSLVTVAYEQYF
-,TRBV9,TRBD2,TRBJ2-5,TGTGCCAGCAGCGATAGCGGGGGGGCTTTCGAGACCCAGTACTTC,CASSDSGGAFETQYF
-,TRBV19,-,TRBJ2-5,TGTGCCAGTAGCGAAGGGAGTGCGGGAGAGACCCAGTACTTC,CASSEGSAGETQYF
-,TRBV27,TRBD2,TRBJ2-1,TGTGCCAGCAGTTTAGTGGGCGGGAGGGTTCCGGATGAGCAGTTCTTC,CASSLVGGRVPDEQFF
-,TRBV5-6,-,TRBJ1-2,TGTGCCAGCAGCCGGGACACCAGCTATGGCTACACCTTC,CASSRDTSYGYTF
-,TRBV5-5,-,TRBJ2-2,TGTGCCAGCAGCTTGGTTAGTGGGGGACATCTAAACACCGGGGAGCTGTTTTTT,CASSLVSGGHLNTGELFF
few,TRBV6-5,TRBD2,TRBJ2-7,TGTGCCAGCAGTTACTCGGCGGGAGGGCCCTACGAGCAGTACTTC,CASSYSAGGPYEQYF
-,TRBV6-2/TRBV6-3,TRBD1,TRBJ1-3,TGTGCCAGCAGTACCCTTCTACTACAGGGGGCAAGAGGAAACACCATATATTTT,CASSTLLLQGARGNTIYF
-,TRBV7-9,-,TRBJ2-1,TGTGCCAGCAGCCCCGGGATTAGCTCCTACAATGAGCAGTTCTTC,CASSPGISSYNEQFF
-,TRBV7-6,-,TRBJ2-7,TGTGCCAGCAGCCTACTGGGCGGGGGCACCTACGAGCAGTACTTC,CASSLLGGGTYEQYF
-,TRBV4-2,-,TRBJ1-5,TGTGCCAGCAGCCTAACCGGGTCTAAAGGTCAGCCCCAGCATTTT,CASSLTGSKGQPQHF
many,TRBV24-1,TRBD1,TRBJ2-7,TGTGCCACCAGTGACCCCTGGACAGGGCCCGAGCAGTACTTC,CATSDPWTGPEQYF
-,TRBV7-8,TRBD2,TRBJ2-1,TGTGCCAGCAGCTTAACCAGCGGGAGAAACGGTGAGCAGTTCTTC,CASSLTSGRNGEQFF
-,TRBV6-4,TRBD1,TRBJ2-1,TGTGCCAGCAGTGTTCGAACCATGACAGGGGGTCCGTACAATGAGCAGTTCTTC,CASSVRTMTGGPYNEQFF
-,TRBV11-2,TRBD2,TRBJ2-3,TGTGCCAGCAGCTCTCTGGTGGGGACGGCCGGGACTAGAGGAGATACGCAGTATTTT,CASSSLVGTAGTRGDTQYF
few,TRBV7-6,TRBD1,TRBJ2-7,TGTGCCAGCAGCTTAGTGGGCGGACAGGGATTGACCTACGAGCAGTACTTC,CASSLVGGQGLTYEQYF
-,TRBV2,TRBD2,TRBJ2-3,TGTGCCATCCGTAAACTAGCGGGGGGCACAGATACGCAGTATTTT,CAIRKLAGGTDTQYF
-,TRBV19,TRBD2,TRBJ2-1,TGTGCCAGTAGGGTTAGCGGGAGTGGTAGCAATGAGCAGTTCTTC,CASRVSGSGSNEQFF
-,TRBV7-8,TRBD1,TRBJ1-2,TGTGCCAGCAGCCGCATCCGGGGGACAGGGCTGAGCTATGGCTACACCTTC,CASSRIRGTGLSYGYTF
-,TRBV28,-,TRBJ1-2,TGTGCCAGCAGGCAGGGGAATTATGGCTACACCTTC,CASRQGNYGYTF
-,TRBV4-1,TRBD2,TRBJ2-1,TGCGCCAGCAGCCAAGGTGCTAGCGGGAGTAAGGTAAATGAGCAGTTCTTC,CASSQGASGSKVNEQFF
-,TRBV7-2,TRBD1,TRBJ2-5,TGTGCCAGCAGCTTAGCGGGACAGGGCGTCCAAGAGACCCAGTACTTC,CASSLAGQGVQETQYF
few,TRBV19,-,TRBJ1-5,TGTGCCACCAAAAACGAGGAGGGATGGAATAGCAATCAGCCCCAGCATTTT,CATKNEEGWNSNQPQHF
-,TRBV9,-,TRBJ2-7,TGTGCCAGCAGCGTAGACCCCAGGGCCCCCTACGAGCAGTACTTC,CASSVDPRAPYEQYF
-,TRBV5-1,TRBD1,TRBJ1-1,TGCGCCAGCAGCTTGGGACAGGGCGTTCTCCAGGCTTTCTTT,CASSLGQGVLQAFF
-,TRBV4-2,-,TRBJ1-6,TGTGCCAGCAGCCCAGGAGGGTACAATTCACCCCTCCACTTT,CASSPGGYNSPLHF
-,TRBV6-1,-,TRBJ1-5,TGTGCCAGCAGTGTCCGCGCCTCAGGGTCTTGGGGCAATCAGCCCCAGCATTTT,CASSVRASGSWGNQPQHF
-,TRBV4-3,-,TRBJ1-5,TGCGCCAGCAGCCAGACTACAGGGAACAATCAGCCCCAGCATTTT,CASSQTTGNNQPQHF
-,TRBV9,-,TRBJ1-1,TGTGCCAGCAGCGTAGGTTATAGACAGCCGAACACTGAAGCTTTCTTT,CASSVGYRQPNTEAFF
-,TRBV7-9,-,TRBJ2-4,TGTGCCAGCCGGCCGGGACAAGAAAACATTCAGTACTTC,CASRPGQENIQYF
once,TRBV7-9,TRBD1,TRBJ1-3,TGTGCCAGCAGCTTGGACAGGGGTGGAAACACCATATATTTT,CASSLDRGGNTIYF
-,TRBV6-6,TRBD2,TRBJ2-1,TGTGCCAGCAGTTATGGGAGGGCACGGAATGAGCAGTTCTTC,CASSYGRARNEQFF
-,TRBV9,TRBD1,TRBJ2-1,TGTGCCAGCAGCGTAGTGAGGGGGACAGGGAGTCGTGAGGAGCAGTTCTTC,CASSVVRGTGSREEQFF
-,TRBV19,-,TRBJ2-1,TGTGCCAGTAGTGCCGTCACGGGGTCTCTGTTCTTC,CASSAVTGSLFF
-,TRBV3-1/TRBV3-2,-,TRBJ1-5,TGTGCCAGCAGCCAAACCCCGCTGGGAGCCCAGCATTTT,CASSQTPLGAQHF
-,TRBV6-1,-,TRBJ2-4,TGTGCCAGCAGTGAAGCGCTCGGGGATGCCAAAAACATTCAGTACTTC,CASSEALGDAKNIQYF